The source of this T cell receptor (beta chain) is a study of blood T cell repertoires in COVID-19. Study context: Whether acute or convalescent, the COVID-19 samples came from the United States, Italy and Spain. T cells, B-cell-depleted T cells, or PBMCs supplied cDNA or gDNA.

With 4 bases removed from V and 5 bases from J, the gap between germline ends came to 15 bases. The CDR3 loop spans 15 amino acids. In germline, CDR1 is LGHDT, CDR2 YNNKEL (reference sequence). Original methodology: Reference gene primer amplification gave nucleated cell count estimates. This table comes from immunoSEQ multiplex PCR, and its TCRdb copy is limited to in-frame clones, with some not included. The DNA was the basis for D and trimming; V, J and clone size are from that table. The sample lists about 140,000 clones; around 81% were seen once. The sample taken for sequencing was peripheral blood. The genes are TRBV3-1 (or the pseudogene TRBV3-2) and TRBJ2-1; D call uncertain. The TCR was taken from a human donor in a cohort sampled during active COVID-19. CDR3 coding DNA: TGTGCCAGCAGCCCCGATGGGCCCCTCGACAATGAGCAGTTCTTC. As protein: CASSPDGPLDNEQFF.